Shown below are 29 T cell receptor beta chains from a single sample sequenced in a study of tumor and adjacent non-tumor tissue in lung cancer. The template was RNA from unsorted bulk tissue. This non-tumor lung sample came from over 3 cm beyond the tumor edge. Three rounds of nested PCR, following a modified ARM-PCR protocol, produced the TCRbeta library. TCRdb reprocessed the multiplex PCR reads with MiXCR, giving one entry per CDR3 protein. The sample carries some 100,000 distinct CDR3 sequences, 60% to 65% recorded once. Sequenced sample: distant non-tumor lung tissue. These receptors all stem from a man in his fifties or sixties with non-small cell lung cancer.

The rearrangement links TRBV7-3 to TRBJ2-1; D uncertain. Germline V CDR1 and CDR2: SGHTA, FQGTGA. V lost 2 bases and J lost 4, with 6 bases in between. This CDR3 comprises 13 residues. CDR3 residues: CASSLLGYNEQFF. Written as DNA, the CDR3 is TGTGCCAGCAGCTTATTGGGATACAATGAGCAGTTCTTC.

This clonotype turned up a few times. The chain carries TRBV28 and TRBJ2-2; 8 positions agree with TRBD2. This CDR3 comprises 18 residues. The trim removed 6 bases at V and 3 bases at J, leaving 15 bases unmatched. The germline V gene encodes CDR1 MDHEN and CDR2 SYDVKM. Here the CDR3 reads CASSPVGRGGGYTGELFF. As DNA, the CDR3 is TGTGCCAGCAGCCCCGTCGGACGGGGCGGGGGGTACACCGGGGAGCTGTTTTTT.

The chain recombines TRBV6-5 with TRBJ1-1; the D is unclear. The CDR3 is made up of 14 amino acids. Germline V gene sequence: CDR1 MNHEY, CDR2 SVGAGI. V was pared by 7 bases and J by 1 base, with 13 bases between. CDR3 protein: CASNHKGQNTEAFF. The CDR3 DNA reads as TGTGCCAGCAACCATAAGGGTCAGAACACTGAAGCTTTCTTT.

As to this clonotype: With a much larger clone just one base away, this may be a read error. The gene calls are TRBV11-3 and TRBJ2-2, with D tentatively TRBD2 (5 bases). This CDR3 is 13 amino acids long. The germline V gene encodes CDR1 SGHNT and CDR2 YENEEA. CDR3 residues: CANSLVLSGELVF. Written as DNA, the CDR3 is TGTGCCAACAGCTTAGTCCTGTCCGGGGAGCTGGTTTTT.

As concerns this clonotype: A read error may produce the germline difference seen at one junction end. The chain uses TRBV11-3 and TRBJ2-5; unclear D gene. Per the germline V gene, CDR1 is SGHNT and CDR2 is YENEEA. This CDR3 is built from 13 residues. CDR3 amino acids: CASSVYTIETQYF. Written as DNA, the CDR3 is TGTGCCAGCAGCGTGTACACCATAGAGACCCAGTATTTC.

The chain is built from TRBV28 and TRBJ1-1; no reliable D call. The CDR3 covers 11 residues. The ends were cut back, 5 bases at V and 10 bases at J, with 11 bases in the middle. The germline gives CDR1 MDHEN, CDR2 SYDVKM. The CDR3 nucleotides are TGTGCCAGCAGTCCCAACTCTGGAGCTTTCTTT. It specifies CASSPNSGAFF.

CDR3: CASSPNSGQVNTVYF. DNA for the CDR3: TGTGCCAGCAGCCCCAACAGTGGCCAGGTGAATACGGTGTATTTT. The V and J genes are TRBV12-3 or TRBV12-4 and TRBJ2-3; D is unclear. The germline V and J ends were trimmed by 6 bases and 14 bases, with 27 bases remaining between them. The CDR3 spans 15 residues.

About this clonotype: An end of the junction does not agree with germline; a read error may underlie this. The chain has TRBV5-5 and TRBJ2-2; 7 positions match TRBD1. The CDR3 extends over 14 amino acids. Per the germline V gene, CDR1 is SGHKS and CDR2 is YYEKEE (reference sequence). Here the CDR3 reads CASSPGTATGELSF. The CDR3 region has the DNA TGTGCCAGCAGCCCCGGGACAGCAACCGGGGAGCTGTCTTTT.

As regards this clonotype: The CDR3 does not end in the conserved phenylalanine or tryptophan, so this is likely a read error. The V call is TRBV5-6, the J call TRBJ1-5; 8 bases fit TRBD1. Germline V gives CDR1 SGHDT, CDR2 YYEEEE. This CDR3 contains 15 residues. CDR3 bases: TGTACCAGCAGCTTTGGGACAGGATTGAGTCAGCCCCAGCATTGT. It is translated as CTSSFGTGLSQPQHC.

Notes on this clonotype: An end of the junction does not agree with germline; a read error may underlie this. The rearrangement links TRBV4-3 to TRBJ2-1, with a weak D call TRBD1 (6 bases). There are 13 residues in the CDR3. Per germline, CDR1 LGHNA and CDR2 YSLEER. CDR3: CASSHQDSNEEFF. CDR3 sequence (DNA): TGCGCCAGCAGCCACCAGGACAGTAATGAGGAGTTCTTC.

Details on this clonotype: The conserved phenylalanine or tryptophan normally closing the CDR3 is absent here, so this likely arose from a read error. The chain uses TRBV4-1 and TRBJ1-1; 8 bases match TRBD1. V lost 0 bases, J lost 8 bases, and 17 bases stayed unmatched. The germline V gene has CDR1 MGHRA and CDR2 YSYEKL. The CDR3 is made up of 18 amino acids. CDR3 coding DNA: TGCGCCAGCAGCCAAGAACCCGGACAGGGTTATATGAACATCGAAGCTTTCTCT. This encodes CASSQEPGQGYMNIEAFS.

To note about this clonotype: This is likely a read error, given that the CDR3 carries no conserved phenylalanine or tryptophan at its end. The chain joins TRBV11-1 to TRBJ1-1, with D unresolved. The CDR3 is 14 residues long. V lost 0 bases, J lost 6 bases, and 11 bases lay in between. Germline CDR1 SGHAT, CDR2 FQDESV (reference sequence). CDR3 amino acids: CASSLAWEKSEAFL. For the CDR3, the DNA is TGTGCCAGCAGCTTAGCTTGGGAAAAATCTGAAGCTTTCCTT.

A remark on this clonotype: Germline is not matched at one junction end, which may reflect a read error. This chain connects TRBV6-1 to TRBJ2-1; TRBD2 matches at 13 bases. Germline CDR1 and CDR2: MNHNS and SASEGT. The CDR3 consists of 15 residues. The CDR3 loop reads CANSAGLAGVGEQFF. Here the CDR3 DNA reads TGTGCCAACAGTGCTGGACTAGCGGGAGTGGGTGAGCAGTTCTTC.

This clonotype has just one count. An end of the junction differs from the germline gene, which may be a read error. The CDR3 reads CSVRDPSGPTYEQYF. The CDR3 DNA reads as TGCAGTGTTAGAGATCCTAGCGGACCTACCTACGAGCAGTACTTC. The rearrangement links TRBV20-1 to TRBJ2-7, with 7 positions matching TRBD2. This CDR3 comprises 15 residues. The germline CDR1 and CDR2 sequences are DFQATT and SNEGSKA (reference sequence).

As regards this clonotype: No conserved phenylalanine or tryptophan ends this CDR3, so it is likely a read error. This chain links TRBV12-3 or TRBV12-4 with TRBJ2-2; tentative D call: TRBD1 (6 bases). This CDR3 has 15 amino acids. V lost 5 bases, J lost 7 bases, and 17 bases lay in between. CDR3 protein: CASSASVGAVGELFI. Written as DNA, the CDR3 is TGTGCCAGCAGTGCCAGCGTGGGGGCTGTCGGGGAGCTGTTTATT.

In regard to this clonotype: One end of the junction varies from germline; a read error may be responsible. The chain is built from TRBV6-5 and TRBJ2-5, with 10 bases identical to TRBD2. The length of the CDR3 is 17 residues. CDR1 is MNHEY and CDR2 is SVGAGI in the germline V gene. CDR3 region: CSSSYSQAGGPQETQYF. CDR3 coding DNA: TGTTCCAGCAGCTACTCACAAGCGGGGGGGCCCCAAGAGACCCAGTACTTC.

This clonotype was observed a few times. This may come from a read error, since a much larger clone is one base off. The V gene is TRBV12-3 or TRBV12-4, the J gene TRBJ2-1; a possible D gene is TRBD2 (5 bases). V gave up 6 bases and J gave up 0 bases, with 15 bases separating them. The CDR3 is 16 amino acids. In DNA, the CDR3 is TGTGCCAGCAGCCAAGGGCCAGAGGGCTCCTACAATGAGCAGTTCTTC. This translates into CASSQGPEGSYNEQFF.

Worth noting for this clonotype: A much larger clone sits a single nucleotide away, making a read error possible. This chain uses TRBV5-1 with TRBJ2-3; 9 bases are shared with TRBD2. This CDR3 region has 15 residues. Per germline, CDR1 SGHRS and CDR2 YFSETQ. CDR3 loop: CANSSSGDPTDTQYF. CDR3 DNA sequence: TGCGCCAACAGCTCTAGCGGGGACCCCACAGATACGCAGTATTTT.

This clonotype appeared many times. V usage is TRBV6-6 and J usage is TRBJ2-3, with 8 bases aligning to TRBD2. CDR1 and CDR2 from the germline V gene are MNHNY and SVGAGI (reference sequence). There are 18 residues in the CDR3. With 0 bases clipped from V and 3 bases from J, the junction kept 11 bases outside the gene matches. The chain's CDR3 is CASSYSTGGPGGTDTQYF. In DNA form, the CDR3 reads TGTGCCAGCAGTTACTCAACGGGAGGGCCAGGTGGTACAGATACGCAGTATTTT.

This rearrangement joins TRBV20-1 to TRBJ1-1; D call uncertain. The CDR3 extends over 14 amino acids. Per germline, CDR1 DFQATT and CDR2 SNEGSKA (reference sequence). V lost 7 bases and J 5 bases, leaving 20 bases between the germline ends. This CDR3 reads CSVHPRVVKTEAFF. DNA of the CDR3: TGCAGTGTCCATCCCCGGGTGGTCAAAACTGAAGCTTTCTTT.

This clonotype came up many times. CDR3 sequence (DNA): TGCAGTGCAAGGGACGGTTCCACTGAAGCTTTCTTT. Translation: CSARDGSTEAFF. The J gene is TRBJ1-1, the V gene TRBV20-1; perhaps TRBD1 as D (5 bases). Trimming removed 6 bases at V and 4 bases at J, with 12 bases between. The CDR3 sequence is 12 residues long. Germline CDR1 is DFQATT and CDR2 is SNEGSKA (reference sequence).

The rearrangement links TRBV20-1 to TRBJ2-3; 9 bases align to TRBD2. Germline CDR1 reads DFQATT; CDR2 reads SNEGSKA (reference sequence). V lost 6 bases to trimming and J lost 2 bases; unmatched junction nucleotides: 6. This CDR3 spans 14 amino acids. In DNA, the CDR3 is TGCAGTGCGGAAGGACTAGCGTCCACAGATACGCAGTATTTT. It specifies CSAEGLASTDTQYF.

This rearrangement joins TRBV10-3 to TRBJ2-3; 8 bases line up with TRBD1. The germline CDR1 and CDR2 sequences are ENHRY and SYGVKD. The CDR3 totals 18 residues. Trimming took 8 bases from V and 0 from J; bases not matched to a gene: 16. CDR3 in amino acids: CAIHVLGQGASSTDTQYF. The CDR3 nucleotides read TGTGCCATCCATGTCCTAGGACAGGGTGCTTCTAGCACAGATACGCAGTATTTT.

As to this clonotype: Germline and junction disagree at one end, which may indicate a read error. The chain couples TRBV10-3 to TRBJ2-3, with 9 bases fitting TRBD1. The CDR3 spans 18 residues. CDR1 is ENHRY, CDR2 SYGVKD, per germline. In nucleotides, the CDR3 is TGTGGCATCCATGTCCGGGGACAGGGTGCTTCTAGCACAGATACGCAGTATTTT. This translates into CGIHVRGQGASSTDTQYF.

As regards this clonotype: The junction departs from the called germline gene at one end, perhaps through a read error. This chain connects TRBV6-5 to TRBJ2-3; TRBD2 agrees at 8 bases. This CDR3 region has 18 residues. The germline V gene has CDR1 MNHEY and CDR2 SVGAGI. The CDR3 region is CASTYSLFAGGRTDTQYF. The CDR3 DNA reads as TGTGCCAGCACTTACTCCCTGTTCGCGGGGGGACGCACAGATACGCAGTATTTT.

CDR3 loop: CASISEQGGTQYF. In DNA form, the CDR3 reads TGTGCCAGCATCAGTGAACAGGGAGGTACACAGTATTTT. The chain employs TRBV12-3 or TRBV12-4 and TRBJ2-3; tentatively, D is TRBD1 or TRBD2 (6 bases each). The CDR3 length is 13 residues. V gave up 7 bases and J gave up 12 bases, with 20 bases separating them.

Turning to this clonotype: One end of the junction varies from germline; a read error may be responsible. The rearrangement joins TRBV11-3 to TRBJ2-1; 7 nucleotides agree with TRBD2. The CDR3 is 17 amino acids. The germline CDR1 and CDR2 sequences are SGHNT and YENEEA. CDR3: CASSGGNCGSFVNEQFF. The CDR3 coding sequence is TGTGCCAGCAGCGGGGGGAATTGCGGGAGTTTCGTGAATGAACAGTTCTTC.

Turning to this clonotype: The CDR3 does not close with the conserved phenylalanine or tryptophan, likely indicating a read error. V gene TRBV29-1 combines with J gene TRBJ2-2; 7 bases fit TRBD2. The length of the CDR3 is 14 residues. In germline, CDR1 is SQVTM, CDR2 ANQGSEA. In DNA, the CDR3 is TGCGGCGTTGCGGGGGACCCGTTCACCGGGGAGCTGTTTCTC. This encodes CGVAGDPFTGELFL.

The genes are TRBV4-3 and TRBJ2-2, with D possibly matching TRBD1 (6 bases). Between the trimmed V and J ends, which lost 3 bases and 7 bases, there was a span of 15 bases. This CDR3 comprises 15 residues. Germline V gene lookup returns CDR1 LGHNA and CDR2 YSLEER. CDR3 nucleotides: TGCGCCAGCAGCCATCCTATAGGGGGACGCGGGGAGCTGTTTTTT. This sequence encodes CASSHPIGGRGELFF.